This T cell receptor beta chain comes out of a study of T cells in women clearing cervical HPV infection. Study-level results: Cases and controls were distinguished at AUC approximately 0.8 by richness and V genes.

The CDR3 sequence is 14 residues long. From germline, CDR1 is SGHVS and CDR2 FQNEAQ. Trimming pared 5 bases from V and 0 bases from J, leaving 10 bases between. Some clones are missing from TCRdb's copy, which holds only in-frame ones; the method was immunoSEQ multiplex PCR. The repertoire shows 15,000 to 20,000 clones; the top ten hold approximately 15%. As regards this clone: Its target is not known. The read finishes 3 residues shy of the CDR3 end, and the germline J gene is used to complete it.

All donors had a single incident cervical HPV16 infection, not prevalent. The sample taken for sequencing was blood buffy coat. This sequence originates from a woman between 18 and 69 years old with a cervical HPV16 infection that either progressed to CIN3+ or cleared (not recorded which). The genes are TRBV7-8 and TRBJ1-2; D gene ambiguous. The CDR3 bases that were read are TGTGCCAGCAGCCCCACAAGCGCTAACTATGGC. It encodes CASSPTSANYG. The entire CDR3 protein reads CASSPTSANYGYTF.